Listed below are T cell receptor beta chains from one sample, sequenced in a study of OX40 agonist ivuxolimab in advanced cancers. The repertoire was sequenced with immunoSEQ multiplex PCR; TCRdb's copy has only in-frame clones and lacks some. The sample records tens of thousands of clones, around nine tenths being singletons. Specimen: CD4+ or CD8+ T cells sorted from blood, collected in a trial of the OX40 agonist ivuxolimab. The receptors come from an adult with an advanced solid tumor such as melanoma, head and neck, liver or kidney cancer. CDR3s include the opening cysteine and the closing phenylalanine or tryptophan. D genes are given only for firm matches. Not all rows give a size; the values are once, few, many and, for expanded clones, a class.

D gene	clone size	V gene	J gene	CDR3 protein	CDR3 DNA
-	-	TRBV27	TRBJ2-2	CASSFSRPRVQGTNTGELFF	TGTGCCAGCAGTTTTAGCCGCCCGAGGGTTCAGGGAACGAACACCGGGGAGCTGTTTTTT
-	-	TRBV7-2	TRBJ1-5	CASSSNSFSASNQPQHF	TGTGCCAGCAGCTCTAACTCATTCTCGGCGAGCAATCAGCCCCAGCATTTT
-	few	TRBV7-9	TRBJ1-3	CASSLDGFRGNTIYF	TGTGCCAGCAGCTTGGACGGATTCAGGGGAAACACCATATATTTT
-	-	TRBV6-6	TRBJ1-1	CASSYSASMNTEAFF	TGTGCCAGCAGTTACTCCGCCAGCATGAACACTGAAGCTTTCTTT
-	-	TRBV5-5	TRBJ2-2	CASSLAESGELFF	TGTGCCAGCAGCTTGGCGGAATCCGGGGAGCTGTTTTTT
-	-	TRBV7-9	TRBJ2-7	CASSPNEGEQYF	TGTGCCAGCAGCCCAAACGAGGGGGAGCAGTACTTC
TRBD1	once	TRBV2	TRBJ2-7	CASKWTGNTGEQYF	TGTGCCAGCAAGTGGACAGGTAATACGGGCGAGCAGTACTTC
TRBD2	-	TRBV7-9	TRBJ2-1	CASSPGTSGRRYEQFF	TGTGCCAGCAGCCCGGGGACTAGCGGGAGGAGGTATGAGCAGTTCTTC
-	-	TRBV5-8	TRBJ2-7	CASSLTGNFYEQYF	TGTGCCAGCAGCTTGACAGGGAACTTTTACGAGCAGTACTTC
TRBD2	-	TRBV6-6	TRBJ2-3	CASSRLAGGTDTQYF	TGTGCCAGCAGTCGACTAGCGGGAGGCACAGATACGCAGTATTTT
TRBD1	once	TRBV27	TRBJ1-1	CASSYRTGRVEAFF	TGTGCCAGCAGTTACCGGACAGGACGAGTAGAAGCTTTCTTT
TRBD2	-	TRBV9	TRBJ2-1	CASSVVGGEQFF	TGTGCCAGCAGCGTAGTCGGGGGGGAGCAGTTCTTC
-	-	TRBV21-1	TRBJ1-3	CASRTDTGGNTIYF	TGTGCCAGCCGCACGGACACGGGGGGAAACACCATATATTTT
-	-	TRBV5-1	TRBJ2-7	CASSPRTARSYEQYF	TGCGCCAGCAGCCCGAGGACAGCGCGCTCCTACGAGCAGTACTTC
-	-	TRBV11-2	TRBJ1-4	CASSVGGLDEKLFF	TGTGCCAGCAGCGTGGGGGGACTTGATGAAAAACTGTTTTTT
-	few	TRBV28	TRBJ1-1	CASSSPGGNTEAFF	TGTGCCAGCAGTTCCCCCGGGGGGAACACTGAAGCTTTCTTT
-	-	TRBV6-6	TRBJ1-5	CASSYRGNQPQHF	TGTGCCAGCAGTTATAGGGGCAATCAGCCCCAGCATTTT
-	-	TRBV18	TRBJ2-7	CASSPANYEQYF	TGTGCCAGCTCACCTGCTAACTACGAGCAGTACTTC
TRBD2	-	TRBV4-1	TRBJ2-7	CASSHLTSGRAYEQYF	TGCGCCAGCAGCCACCTGACTAGCGGGAGGGCCTACGAGCAGTACTTC
-	once	TRBV7-2	TRBJ2-1	CASSPRVAYNEQFF	TGTGCCAGCAGCCCGCGGGTGGCCTACAATGAGCAGTTCTTC
TRBD2	-	TRBV5-1	TRBJ2-3	CASSTTASGRNTQYF	TGCGCCAGCAGCACCACAGCTAGCGGGAGAAATACGCAGTATTTT
-	-	TRBV5-1	TRBJ1-1	CASSLETVVGTEAFF	TGCGCCAGCAGCTTGGAGACGGTTGTGGGCACTGAAGCTTTCTTT
-	-	TRBV27	TRBJ2-7	CASSLPLGEQYF	TGTGCCAGCAGCCTCCCTCTAGGCGAGCAGTACTTC
-	-	TRBV20-1	TRBJ2-1	CSAWKEEQFF	TGCAGTGCTTGGAAGGAGGAGCAGTTCTTC
-	-	TRBV18	TRBJ2-2	CASSPGQTGSGELFF	TGTGCCAGCTCACCGGGGCAGACCGGGTCCGGGGAGCTGTTTTTT
-	few	TRBV29-1	TRBJ1-2	CSVGYGYTF	TGCAGCGTTGGGTATGGCTACACCTTC
-	-	TRBV7-7	TRBJ2-5	CASSLWGRETQYF	TGTGCTAGCAGCTTATGGGGCCGGGAGACCCAGTACTTC
-	-	TRBV5-6	TRBJ2-2	CASSHRLMTGELFF	TGTGCCAGCAGCCATCGACTCATGACCGGGGAGCTGTTTTTT
-	-	TRBV19	TRBJ2-4	CASSIQDLAKNIQYF	TGTGCCAGTAGTATCCAGGATTTAGCCAAAAACATTCAGTACTTC
-	medium-sized	TRBV10-3	TRBJ1-2	CAISAYSRGGYTF	TGTGCCATCAGTGCGTATAGTCGCGGAGGCTACACCTTC
-	-	TRBV2	TRBJ2-3	CASSPGSPPGTDTQYF	TGTGCCAGCAGTCCCGGATCACCTCCAGGCACAGATACGCAGTATTTT
-	-	TRBV28	TRBJ1-5	CASSSTSTGGNQPQHF	TGTGCCAGCAGTTCCACTTCGACTGGGGGAAATCAGCCCCAGCATTTT
-	-	TRBV5-4	TRBJ2-5	CASSLVPEYQETQYF	TGTGCCAGCAGCTTGGTCCCAGAGTACCAAGAGACCCAGTACTTC
-	-	TRBV7-2	TRBJ2-7	CASSPGLGRYEQYF	TGTGCCAGCAGCCCGGGACTCGGGCGCTACGAGCAGTACTTC
TRBD1	-	TRBV28	TRBJ1-5	CAIGRPGQGWQPQHF	TGTGCCATCGGCAGACCGGGACAGGGGTGGCAGCCCCAGCATTTT
TRBD1	-	TRBV6-5	TRBJ2-1	CASSPRQGPHNEQFF	TGTGCCAGCAGCCCTCGACAGGGCCCTCACAATGAGCAGTTCTTC
TRBD2	-	TRBV5-1	TRBJ2-5	CASSLSTSSRQETQYF	TGCGCCAGCAGCCTCTCGACTAGCTCACGACAAGAGACCCAGTACTTC
TRBD2	-	TRBV7-2	TRBJ2-3	CASSFRGRAPTDTQYF	TGTGCCAGCAGCTTCCGCGGGAGGGCCCCCACAGATACGCAGTATTTT
-	once	TRBV27	TRBJ1-5	CASSLLSGENQPQHF	TGTGCCAGCAGTTTATTATCCGGGGAAAATCAGCCCCAGCATTTT
-	once	TRBV6-1	TRBJ2-7	CASSENPNPGPYEQYF	TGTGCCAGCAGTGAAAACCCTAACCCGGGCCCATACGAGCAGTACTTC
TRBD1	-	TRBV19	TRBJ1-1	CASSILTRTGAEAFF	TGTGCCAGTAGTATCCTCACCCGGACAGGGGCTGAAGCTTTCTTT